Given below is one TCR beta chain in context. Its recognized antigen is unknown. No clone much larger than this one lies a single base away; base qualities are absent. The sample originates from a study of cytomegalovirus exposure and HLA in healthy donors (TCRdb year 2017). Regarding the study in general: According to a later analysis, one platform produced both the approximately 110 validation repertoires and the roughly 660 repertoires of the first cohort. The study aimed to test whether signatures of past pathogen exposure could be identified by cataloging public T cell receptors. Besides the first cohort of 500 to 700 subjects, a separate validation cohort made up of 95 to 150 different subjects was used. To predict cytomegalovirus infection status, the study combined high-throughput TCR immunosequencing, statistical association of individual TCRs with disease status, and machine learning.

Separate from the approximately 670-subject first cohort, the validation cohort of 90 to 150 subjects was the group to which the donors belonged. Receptor amplification or capture employed the immunoSEQ multiplex PCR assay. In the original analysis: A statistical classification framework was built to diagnose cytomegalovirus status from the catalog of TCR beta chain sequences. TCRdb took this table from immuneACCESS and kept in-frame rearrangements with V and J called. Such tables lack part of the clones; where checked against another copy, unresolved V genes explain under half of the gap, and the rest is unexplained. V and J calls and clone size follow that table, whereas D and trimming were derived from the DNA. In this sample the table shows about 330,000 clones, around 87% of which occur a single time. The ten largest account for more than 0.9% of the sample. V is pared back by 4 bases and J by 4 bases, with 15 bases lying between the germline termini. From the germline V gene, CDR1 is SGDLS and CDR2 is YYNGEE. From the cysteine up to the phenylalanine, the CDR3 has a length of 15 residues. Just the 45-base CDR3 DNA is kept, in frame starting at base 1.

Here is what the overall study found, with its caveats: The validation cohort had no HLA typing available for a later analysis, so co-occurrence within that cohort was assessed over all 130 or so repertoires. Most TCR sequences were seen in very few donors, while some public TCRs were found in many individuals. Subsequent analysis determined that TCRs grouped into clusters in the first cohort also showed a tendency toward co-occurrence across the 130 or so validation repertoires, and about 93% of cluster scores exceeded 0. Cytomegalovirus status was reported to be diagnosed by the classifier with high specificity and sensitivity in both the original and validation cohorts. According to the authors, the approach could potentially be generalized to other disease states and immunological phenotypes. In the study, about 150 TCR beta chains were listed as associated with cytomegalovirus. In vitro tests confirmed that a few of the cytomegalovirus-associated TCR beta chains recognize cytomegalovirus antigens.

The specimen sequenced was PBMCs. This sequence was found in a woman in her thirties in good health and CMV-seropositive. The V and J genes are TRBV9 and TRBJ2-1; TRBD1 is possibly the D segment (6 matching bases). The CDR3 has the sequence CASSTEGERYNEQFF. The nucleotide sequence reads as follows: TGTGCCAGCAGCACAGAGGGGGAACGATACAATGAGCAGTTCTTC. With all but the CDR3 taken from the reference TRBV9 and TRBJ2-1 genes, the full variable domain is: DSGVTQTPKHLITATGQRVTLRCSPRSGDLSVYWYQQSLDQGLQFLIQYYNGEERAKGNILERFSAQQFPDLHSELNLSSLELGDSALYFCASSTEGERYNEQFFGPGTRLTVL.